Below, one T cell receptor (beta chain) is given with its context. The data stem from a study of blood T cell repertoires in COVID-19. Study-level background: The United States, Italy and Spain supplied acute and convalescent COVID-19 samples.

CDR3 length equals 14 residues. V lost 7 bases to trimming and J lost 7 bases; unmatched junction nucleotides: 12. Germline lookup yields CDR1 SNHLY and CDR2 FYNNEI. Authors' data handling: Reference gene primers were amplified, and this amplification served to estimate nucleated cell counts. Only in-frame clones appear in the TCRdb table, and some are missing; sequencing was by immunoSEQ multiplex PCR. V and J calls and clone size come straight from that table; D and trimming were deduced from the DNA. Among 380,000 or so clones, about 89% were seen once, and the ten largest hold more than 0.95%. The sequenced sample consisted of peripheral blood. The sequence was collected from a man aged 40-55 years with acute or convalescent COVID-19. V gene TRBV2 combines with J gene TRBJ2-7; 8 nucleotides agree with TRBD1. CDR3 region: CASTGQGAVYEQYF. DNA of the CDR3: TGTGCCAGCACTGGGCAGGGGGCGGTATATGAGCAGTACTTC.